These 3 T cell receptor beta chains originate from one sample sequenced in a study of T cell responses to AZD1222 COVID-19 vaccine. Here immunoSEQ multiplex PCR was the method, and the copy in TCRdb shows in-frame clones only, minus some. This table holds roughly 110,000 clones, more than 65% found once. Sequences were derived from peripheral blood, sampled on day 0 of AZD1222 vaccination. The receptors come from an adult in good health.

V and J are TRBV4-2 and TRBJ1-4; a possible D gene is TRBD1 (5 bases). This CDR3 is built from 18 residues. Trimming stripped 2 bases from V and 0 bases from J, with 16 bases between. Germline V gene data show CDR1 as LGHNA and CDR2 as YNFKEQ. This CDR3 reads CASSQNSGRTATNEKLFF. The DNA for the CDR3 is TGTGCCAGCAGCCAAAATTCGGGACGTACTGCAACTAATGAAAAACTGTTTTTT.

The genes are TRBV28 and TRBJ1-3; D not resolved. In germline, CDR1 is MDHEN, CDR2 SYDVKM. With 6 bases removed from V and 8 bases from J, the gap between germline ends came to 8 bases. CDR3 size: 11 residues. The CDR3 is CASSSRHTIYF. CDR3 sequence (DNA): TGTGCCAGCAGCTCAAGGCACACCATATATTTT.

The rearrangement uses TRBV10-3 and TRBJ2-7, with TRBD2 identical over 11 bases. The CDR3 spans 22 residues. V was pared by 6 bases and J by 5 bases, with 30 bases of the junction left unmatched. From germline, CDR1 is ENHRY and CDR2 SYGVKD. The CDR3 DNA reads TGTGCCATCAGGAACCCCCCCGTGACAGGGATAACTAGCGGGGGCGTCGGCCACGAGCAGTACTTC. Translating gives CAIRNPPVTGITSGGVGHEQYF.